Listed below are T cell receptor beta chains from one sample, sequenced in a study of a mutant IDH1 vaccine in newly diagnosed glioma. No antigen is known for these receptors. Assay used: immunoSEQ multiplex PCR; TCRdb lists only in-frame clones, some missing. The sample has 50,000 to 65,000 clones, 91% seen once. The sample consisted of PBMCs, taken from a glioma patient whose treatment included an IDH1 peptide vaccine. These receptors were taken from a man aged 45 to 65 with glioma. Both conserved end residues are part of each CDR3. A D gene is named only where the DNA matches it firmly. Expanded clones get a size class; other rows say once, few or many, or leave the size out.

CASSLGQYSSYEQYF,TGTGCCAGCAGCCTTGGACAGTACAGCTCCTACGAGCAGTACTTC,NA,TRBV5-4,NA,TRBJ2-7
CASSLGNEQFF,TGTGCCAGCAGCTTAGGGAATGAGCAGTTCTTC,NA,TRBV5-6,NA,TRBJ2-1
CASSEASGSSNEQFF,TGTGCCAGCAGTGAGGCTAGCGGGAGTAGCAATGAGCAGTTCTTC,TRBD2,TRBV2,NA,TRBJ2-1
CASSIGTGARLNTEAFF,TGTGCCAGTAGTATAGGAACAGGCGCGCGGTTGAACACTGAAGCTTTCTTT,NA,TRBV19,once,TRBJ1-1
CASSPLGTANTGELFF,TGTGCCAGCAGCCCCTTAGGGACTGCGAACACCGGGGAGCTGTTTTTT,NA,TRBV7-9,NA,TRBJ2-2
CASSSGGGEAFF,TGCGCCAGCAGTTCAGGGGGCGGTGAAGCTTTCTTT,TRBD1,TRBV10-1,NA,TRBJ1-1
CASSTWDSGYTF,TGTGCCAGTAGTACCTGGGACTCTGGCTACACCTTC,NA,TRBV19,NA,TRBJ1-2
CASSASGGGTGELFF,TGTGCCAGCAGTGCTAGCGGGGGGGGCACCGGGGAGCTGTTTTTT,TRBD2,TRBV4-2,few,TRBJ2-2
CASSVGVRIKDNEQFF,TGCGCCAGCAGCGTAGGGGTTCGGATCAAAGACAATGAGCAGTTCTTC,NA,TRBV5-1,NA,TRBJ2-1
CASSVSTDTQYF,TGTGCCAGCAGCGTTAGCACAGATACGCAGTATTTT,NA,TRBV9,NA,TRBJ2-3
CASSRTGAGETQYF,TGTGCCAGCAGTAGGACAGGCGCCGGGGAGACCCAGTACTTC,TRBD1,TRBV6-5,NA,TRBJ2-5
CASTLGAGSGNTIYF,TGTGCCAGCACCCTAGGCGCGGGGAGTGGAAACACCATATATTTT,NA,TRBV9,NA,TRBJ1-3
CASSPLGGLAGEYEQYF,TGTGCCAGCTCACCCCTTGGGGGACTAGCGGGAGAGTACGAGCAGTACTTC,TRBD2,TRBV18,NA,TRBJ2-7
CASSPGLAEETQYF,TGTGCCAGCAGCCCGGGACTAGCGGAAGAGACCCAGTACTTC,TRBD2,TRBV7-9,NA,TRBJ2-5
CATSRVASGAGDTQYF,TGTGCCACCAGCAGAGTGGCTAGCGGGGCGGGAGATACGCAGTATTTT,TRBD2,TRBV15,NA,TRBJ2-3
CASSPIPDQLKDSGNTIYF,TGTGCCAGCTCACCTATACCGGACCAACTAAAGGACTCTGGAAACACCATATATTTT,NA,TRBV18,NA,TRBJ1-3
CASSLGQAGGPGGEQFF,TGTGCCAGCAGTTTAGGTCAGGCGGGGGGCCCTGGCGGTGAGCAGTTCTTC,TRBD2,TRBV28,NA,TRBJ2-1
CASSLGQGWATGELFF,TGTGCCAGCAGCTTGGGACAGGGATGGGCCACCGGGGAGCTGTTTTTT,TRBD1,TRBV5-8,NA,TRBJ2-2
CASSKVFDGVETQYF,TGTGCCAGCAGCAAAGTCTTTGACGGGGTGGAGACCCAGTACTTC,NA,TRBV21-1,NA,TRBJ2-5
CASTLSWTGRGDYGYTF,TGTGCCAGTACCTTATCCTGGACAGGCCGCGGGGACTATGGCTACACCTTC,TRBD1,TRBV19,NA,TRBJ1-2
CASSGQHDRGEQYF,TGTGCCAGCAGCGGCCAACATGACAGAGGCGAGCAGTACTTC,NA,TRBV5-6,NA,TRBJ2-7
CASSPVSSYEQYF,TGTGCCAGCTCACCAGTCAGCTCCTACGAGCAGTACTTC,NA,TRBV18,NA,TRBJ2-7
CASSTGNQPQHF,TGCGCCAGCTCTACGGGCAATCAGCCCCAGCATTTT,NA,TRBV10-1,NA,TRBJ1-5
CASSLVGSYEQYF,TGTGCCAGCAGCTTGGTAGGCAGCTACGAGCAGTACTTC,NA,TRBV5-6,NA,TRBJ2-7
CASSVGTGGAEAFF,TGTGCCAGCAGTGTAGGGACAGGGGGAGCTGAAGCTTTCTTT,TRBD1,TRBV2,once,TRBJ1-1
CSANGPNEQFF,TGCAGTGCCAACGGCCCCAATGAGCAGTTCTTC,NA,TRBV20-1,once,TRBJ2-1
CASSTTGGGNEQFF,TGCGCCAGCAGCACGACAGGGGGAGGGAATGAGCAGTTCTTC,TRBD1,TRBV5-1,NA,TRBJ2-1
CAISDTGAYEQYF,TGTGCCATCAGTGATACGGGGGCCTACGAGCAGTACTTC,NA,TRBV10-3,NA,TRBJ2-7
CASSLGPAGGQETQYF,TGCGCCAGCAGCTTGGGACCCGCCGGGGGGCAAGAGACCCAGTACTTC,TRBD2,TRBV5-1,NA,TRBJ2-5
CAWLYTGANYGYTF,TGTGCCTGGCTTTATACAGGAGCTAACTATGGCTACACCTTC,NA,TRBV30,few,TRBJ1-2
CASSARQGLTEAFF,TGTGCCAGCAGCGCTCGACAGGGTCTAACTGAAGCTTTCTTT,TRBD1,TRBV13,once,TRBJ1-1
CASTLQGRVGYTF,TGTGCCAGCACCCTCCAGGGTCGAGTAGGCTACACCTTC,NA,TRBV5-4,NA,TRBJ1-2
CASSNAGQGCHEQYF,TGTGCCAGCAGCAACGCCGGACAGGGTTGCCACGAGCAGTACTTC,NA,TRBV21-1,NA,TRBJ2-7